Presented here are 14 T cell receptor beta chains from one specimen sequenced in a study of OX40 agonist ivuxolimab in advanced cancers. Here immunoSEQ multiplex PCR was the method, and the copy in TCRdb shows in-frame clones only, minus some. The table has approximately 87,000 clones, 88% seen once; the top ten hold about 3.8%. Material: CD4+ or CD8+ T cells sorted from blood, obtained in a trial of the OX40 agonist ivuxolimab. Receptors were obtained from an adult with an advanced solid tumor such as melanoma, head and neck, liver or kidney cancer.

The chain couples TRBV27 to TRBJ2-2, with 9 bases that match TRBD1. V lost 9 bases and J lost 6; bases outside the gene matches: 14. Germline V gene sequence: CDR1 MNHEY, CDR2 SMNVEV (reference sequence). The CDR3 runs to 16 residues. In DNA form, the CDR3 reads TGTGCCAGTCATCATTCGGGACAGGGACCCGCCGGGGAGCTGTTTTTT. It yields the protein CASHHSGQGPAGELFF.

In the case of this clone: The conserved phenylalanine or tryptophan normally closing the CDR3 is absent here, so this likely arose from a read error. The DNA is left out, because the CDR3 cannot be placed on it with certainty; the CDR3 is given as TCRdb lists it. This CDR3 is CASSYSKECGSV. The gene calls are TRBV6-5 and TRBJ2-3; the DNA was not used to check the table's D call, TRBD2. Germline loops: CDR1 MNHEY, CDR2 SVGAGI. Including both end residues, the CDR3 is 12 amino acids long.

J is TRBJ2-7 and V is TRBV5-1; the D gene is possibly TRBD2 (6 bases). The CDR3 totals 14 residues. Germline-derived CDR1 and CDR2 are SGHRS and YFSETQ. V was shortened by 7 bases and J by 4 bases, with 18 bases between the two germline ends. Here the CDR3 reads CASGERSGSYEQYF. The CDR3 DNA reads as TGCGCCAGCGGGGAACGAAGCGGGTCGTACGAGCAGTACTTC. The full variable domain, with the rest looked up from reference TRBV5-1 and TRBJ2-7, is KAGVTQTPRYLIKTRGQQVTLSCSPISGHRSVSWYQQTPGQGLQFLFEYFSETQRNKGNFPGRFSGRQFSNSRSEMNVSTLELGDSALYLCASGERSGSYEQYFGPGTRLTVT.

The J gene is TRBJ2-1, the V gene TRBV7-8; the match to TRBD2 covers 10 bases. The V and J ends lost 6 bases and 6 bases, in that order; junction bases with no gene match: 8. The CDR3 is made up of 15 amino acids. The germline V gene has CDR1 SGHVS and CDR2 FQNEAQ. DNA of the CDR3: TGTGCCAGCAGGACTAGGCCTAGCGGGAGCAATGAGCAGTTCTTC. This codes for CASRTRPSGSNEQFF. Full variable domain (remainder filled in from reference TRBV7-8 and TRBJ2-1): GAGVSQSPRYKVAKRGQDVALRCDPISGHVSLFWYQQALGQGPEFLTYFQNEAQLDKSGLPSDRFFAERPEGSVSTLKIQRTQQEDSAVYLCASRTRPSGSNEQFFGPGTRLTVL.

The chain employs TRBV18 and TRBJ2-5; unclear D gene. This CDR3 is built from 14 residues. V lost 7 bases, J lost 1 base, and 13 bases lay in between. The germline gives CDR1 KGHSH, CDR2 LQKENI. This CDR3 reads CASLKSQAQETQYF. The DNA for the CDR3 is TGTGCCAGCTTAAAGAGTCAGGCCCAAGAGACCCAGTACTTC.

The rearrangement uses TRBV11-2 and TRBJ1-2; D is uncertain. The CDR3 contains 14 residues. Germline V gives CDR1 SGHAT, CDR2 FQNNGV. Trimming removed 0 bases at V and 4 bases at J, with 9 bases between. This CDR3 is CASSLDVGSYGYTF. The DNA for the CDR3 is TGTGCCAGCAGCTTAGATGTGGGGTCCTATGGCTACACCTTC.

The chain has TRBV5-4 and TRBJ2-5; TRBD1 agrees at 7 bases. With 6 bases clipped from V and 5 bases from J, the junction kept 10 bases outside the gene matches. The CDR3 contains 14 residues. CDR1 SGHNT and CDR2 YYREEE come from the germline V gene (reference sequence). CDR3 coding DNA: TGTGCCAGCACCCTGACAGGGTCGGAGGAGACCCAGTACTTC. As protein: CASTLTGSEETQYF.

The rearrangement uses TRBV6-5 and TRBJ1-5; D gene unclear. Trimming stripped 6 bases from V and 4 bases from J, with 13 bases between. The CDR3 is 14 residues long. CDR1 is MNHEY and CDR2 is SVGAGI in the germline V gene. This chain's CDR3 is CASSPERPNQPQHF. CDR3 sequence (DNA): TGTGCCAGCAGCCCCGAGAGACCAAATCAGCCCCAGCATTTT.

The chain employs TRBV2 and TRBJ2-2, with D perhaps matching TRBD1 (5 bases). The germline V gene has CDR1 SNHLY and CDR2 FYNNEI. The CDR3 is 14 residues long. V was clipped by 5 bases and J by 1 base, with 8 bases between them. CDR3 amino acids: CASSPQGNTGELFF. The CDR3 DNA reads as TGTGCCAGCAGTCCCCAGGGGAACACCGGGGAGCTGTTTTTT.

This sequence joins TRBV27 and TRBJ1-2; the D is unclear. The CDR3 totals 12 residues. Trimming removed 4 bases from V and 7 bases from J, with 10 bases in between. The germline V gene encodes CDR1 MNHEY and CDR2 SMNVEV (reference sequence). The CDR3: CASSSPAGGYTF. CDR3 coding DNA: TGTGCCAGCAGTTCCCCTGCCGGTGGCTACACCTTC.

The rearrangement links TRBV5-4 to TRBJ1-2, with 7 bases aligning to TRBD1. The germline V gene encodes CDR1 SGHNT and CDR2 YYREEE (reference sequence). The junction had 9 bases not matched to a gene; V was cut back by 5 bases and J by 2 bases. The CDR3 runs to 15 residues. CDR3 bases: TGTGCCAGCAGTCGTGCCGGGACAGAGAACTATGGCTACACCTTC. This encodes CASSRAGTENYGYTF.

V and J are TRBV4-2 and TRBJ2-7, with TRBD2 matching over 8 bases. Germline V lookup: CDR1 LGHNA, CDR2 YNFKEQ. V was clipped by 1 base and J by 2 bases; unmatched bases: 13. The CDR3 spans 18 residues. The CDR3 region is CASSQGRLATPQAYEQYF. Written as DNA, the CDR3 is TGTGCCAGCAGCCAAGGTCGACTAGCGACACCTCAAGCCTACGAGCAGTACTTC.

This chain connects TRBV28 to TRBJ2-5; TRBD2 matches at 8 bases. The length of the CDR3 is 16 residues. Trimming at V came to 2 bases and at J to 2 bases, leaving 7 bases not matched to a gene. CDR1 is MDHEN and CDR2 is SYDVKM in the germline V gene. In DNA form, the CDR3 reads TGTGCCAGCAGTTTAGATCTAGCGGGCGTACAAGAGACCCAGTACTTC. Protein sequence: CASSLDLAGVQETQYF. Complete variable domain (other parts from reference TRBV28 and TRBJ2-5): DVKVTQSSRYLVKRTGEKVFLECVQDMDHENMFWYRQDPGLGLRLIYFSYDVKMKEKGDIPEGYSVSREKKERFSLILESASTNQTSMYLCASSLDLAGVQETQYFGPGTRLLVL.

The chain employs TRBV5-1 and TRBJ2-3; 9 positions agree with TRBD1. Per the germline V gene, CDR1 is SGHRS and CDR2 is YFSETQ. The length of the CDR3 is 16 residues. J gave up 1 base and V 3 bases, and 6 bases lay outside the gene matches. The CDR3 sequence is CASSSDRGVGTDTQYF. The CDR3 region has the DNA TGCGCCAGCAGCTCGGACAGGGGAGTGGGCACAGATACGCAGTATTTT.